This T cell receptor beta chain is from a study of T-cell memory formation after mild COVID-19. V shed 5 bases and J 0 bases; nucleotides not matched to a gene: 10. The CDR3 loop spans 17 amino acids. CDR1 is DFQATT and CDR2 is SNEGSKA in the germline V gene (reference sequence). This clonotype was detected only a few times. Each CDR3 protein gets one entry after TCRdb re-called the 5' RACE reads with MiXCR. The sample carries about 610,000 distinct CDR3 sequences, roughly 17% recorded once. The receptor's source is an adult woman who had mild COVID-19 (a few samples of this study predate the infection). Cell type and time point are not known. Sample: PBMCs or a T cell subset sorted from them (not recorded which). J is TRBJ2-6 and V is TRBV20-1, with 7 bases aligning to TRBD1. The CDR3: CSAETGIWGSGANVLTF. CDR3 DNA sequence: TGCAGTGCTGAGACAGGGATTTGGGGCTCTGGGGCCAACGTCCTGACTTTC.